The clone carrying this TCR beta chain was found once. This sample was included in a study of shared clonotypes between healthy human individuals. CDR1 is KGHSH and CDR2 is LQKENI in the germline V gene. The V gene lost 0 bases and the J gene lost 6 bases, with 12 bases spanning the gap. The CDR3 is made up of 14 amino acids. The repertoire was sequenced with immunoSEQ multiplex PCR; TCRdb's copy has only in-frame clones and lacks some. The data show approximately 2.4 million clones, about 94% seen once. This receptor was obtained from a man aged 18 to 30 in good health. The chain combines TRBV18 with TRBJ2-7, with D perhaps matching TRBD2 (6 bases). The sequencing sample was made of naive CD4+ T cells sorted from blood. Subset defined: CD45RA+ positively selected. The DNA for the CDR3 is TGTGCCAGCTCACCACCCACTAGCTCAGGCGAGCAGTACTTC. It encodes CASSPPTSSGEQYF.